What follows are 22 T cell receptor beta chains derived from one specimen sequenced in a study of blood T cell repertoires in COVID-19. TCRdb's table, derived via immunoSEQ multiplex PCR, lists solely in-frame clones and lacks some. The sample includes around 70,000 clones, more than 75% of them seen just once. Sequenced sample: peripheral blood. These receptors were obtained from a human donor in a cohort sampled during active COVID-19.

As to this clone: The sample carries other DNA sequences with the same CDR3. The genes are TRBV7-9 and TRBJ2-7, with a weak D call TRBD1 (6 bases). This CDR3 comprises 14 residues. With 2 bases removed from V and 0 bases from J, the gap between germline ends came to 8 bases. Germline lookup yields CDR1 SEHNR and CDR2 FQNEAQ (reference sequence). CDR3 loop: CASSLRDNSYEQYF. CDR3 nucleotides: TGTGCCAGCAGCTTACGGGACAACTCCTACGAGCAGTACTTC.

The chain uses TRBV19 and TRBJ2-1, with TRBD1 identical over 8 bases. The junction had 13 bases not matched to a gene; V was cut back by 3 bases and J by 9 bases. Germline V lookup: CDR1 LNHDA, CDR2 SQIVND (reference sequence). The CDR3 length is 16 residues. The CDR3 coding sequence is TGTGCCAGTAGTATGAGGGAGGCAGGGGGCCGCGGTGAGCAGTTCTTC. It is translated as CASSMREAGGRGEQFF.

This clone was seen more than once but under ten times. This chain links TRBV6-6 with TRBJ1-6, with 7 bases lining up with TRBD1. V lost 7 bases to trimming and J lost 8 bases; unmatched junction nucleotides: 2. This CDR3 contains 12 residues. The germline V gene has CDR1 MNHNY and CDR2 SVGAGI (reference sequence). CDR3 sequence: CASTTGDSPLHF. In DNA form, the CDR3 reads TGTGCCAGCACCACAGGGGATTCACCCCTCCACTTT.

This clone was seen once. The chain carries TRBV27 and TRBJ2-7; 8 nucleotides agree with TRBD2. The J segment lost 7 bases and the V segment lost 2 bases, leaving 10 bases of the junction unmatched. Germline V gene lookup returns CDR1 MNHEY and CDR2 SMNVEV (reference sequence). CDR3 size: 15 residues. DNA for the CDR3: TGTGCCAGCAGTTTAAACCCAGCGGGAGTAGATGAGCAGTACTTC. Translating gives CASSLNPAGVDEQYF.

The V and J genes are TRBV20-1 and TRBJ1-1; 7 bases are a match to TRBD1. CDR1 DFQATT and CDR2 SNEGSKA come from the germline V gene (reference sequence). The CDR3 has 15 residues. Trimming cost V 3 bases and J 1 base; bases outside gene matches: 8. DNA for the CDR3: TGCAGTGCTAGTGGGGGGAGGACAGGGAACACTGAAGCTTTCTTT. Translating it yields CSASGGRTGNTEAFF.

The CDR3 DNA follows: TGTGCCAGCAGCGTAGACCCGGGAGAGACCCAGTACTTC. Translating it yields CASSVDPGETQYF. The genes are TRBV9 and TRBJ2-5; D remains ambiguous. The CDR3 loop spans 13 amino acids. V lost 0 bases and J lost 4, with 7 bases in between. The germline V gene encodes CDR1 SGDLS and CDR2 YYNGEE. The full variable domain, with the rest looked up from reference TRBV9 and TRBJ2-5, is DSGVTQTPKHLITATGQRVTLRCSPRSGDLSVYWYQQSLDQGLQFLIQYYNGEERAKGNILERFSAQQFPDLHSELNLSSLELGDSALYFCASSVDPGETQYFGPGTRLLVL.

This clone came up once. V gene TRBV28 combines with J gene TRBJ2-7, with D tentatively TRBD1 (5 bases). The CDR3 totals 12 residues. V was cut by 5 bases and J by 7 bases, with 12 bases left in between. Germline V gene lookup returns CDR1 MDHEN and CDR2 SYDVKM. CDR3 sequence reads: CASSRQRFEQYF. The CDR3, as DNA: TGTGCCAGCAGTCGACAGAGATTTGAGCAGTACTTC.

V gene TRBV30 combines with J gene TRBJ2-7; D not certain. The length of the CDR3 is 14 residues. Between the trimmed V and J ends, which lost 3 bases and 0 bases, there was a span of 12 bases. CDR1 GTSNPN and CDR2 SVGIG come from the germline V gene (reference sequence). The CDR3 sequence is CAWRPPGNSYEQYF. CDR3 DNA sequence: TGTGCCTGGAGGCCACCCGGTAACTCCTACGAGCAGTACTTC.

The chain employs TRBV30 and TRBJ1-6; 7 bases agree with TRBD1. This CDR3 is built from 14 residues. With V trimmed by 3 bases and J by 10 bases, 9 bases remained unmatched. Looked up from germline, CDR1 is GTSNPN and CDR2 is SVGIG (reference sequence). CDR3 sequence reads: CAWSFQGGGSPLHF. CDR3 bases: TGTGCCTGGAGCTTTCAGGGGGGCGGATCACCCCTCCACTTT.

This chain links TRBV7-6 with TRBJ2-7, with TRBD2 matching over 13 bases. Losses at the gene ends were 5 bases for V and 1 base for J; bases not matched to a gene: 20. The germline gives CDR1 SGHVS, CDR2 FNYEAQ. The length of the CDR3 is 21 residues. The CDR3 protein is CASSTTLSGQPGLAGSYEQYF. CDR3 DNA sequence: TGTGCCAGCAGCACCACTCTCTCTGGACAGCCGGGACTAGCGGGATCCTACGAGCAGTACTTC.

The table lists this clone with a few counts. The chain's CDR3 is CASSKVERLAGTYEQYF. CDR3 DNA: TGTGCCAGCAGCAAAGTGGAACGACTAGCGGGAACCTACGAGCAGTACTTC. The chain has TRBV21-1 and TRBJ2-7; the listed D gene, TRBD2, was not tested against the DNA. TRBV21-1 is given as a pseudogene. The CDR3 is 17 residues long.

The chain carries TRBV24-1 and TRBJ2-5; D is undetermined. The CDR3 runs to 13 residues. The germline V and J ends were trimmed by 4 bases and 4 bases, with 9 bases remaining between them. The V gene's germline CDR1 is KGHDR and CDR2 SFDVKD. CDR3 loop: CATSDPNGETQYF. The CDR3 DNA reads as TGTGCCACCAGTGACCCGAACGGAGAGACCCAGTACTTC.

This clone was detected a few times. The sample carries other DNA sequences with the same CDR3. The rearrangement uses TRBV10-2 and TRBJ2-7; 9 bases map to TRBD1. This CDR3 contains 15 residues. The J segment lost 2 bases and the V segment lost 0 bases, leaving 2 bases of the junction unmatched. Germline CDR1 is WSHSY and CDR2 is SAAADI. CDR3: CASSESWDRAYEQYF. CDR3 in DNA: TGCGCCAGCAGTGAGTCCTGGGACAGGGCCTACGAGCAGTACTTC.

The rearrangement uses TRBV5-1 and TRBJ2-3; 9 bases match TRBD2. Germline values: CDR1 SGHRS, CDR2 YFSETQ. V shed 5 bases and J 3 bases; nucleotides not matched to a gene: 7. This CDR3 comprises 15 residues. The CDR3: CASRSGLAPTDTQYF. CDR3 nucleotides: TGCGCCAGCAGATCCGGACTAGCGCCGACAGATACGCAGTATTTT. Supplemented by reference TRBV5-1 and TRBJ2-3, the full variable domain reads KAGVTQTPRYLIKTRGQQVTLSCSPISGHRSVSWYQQTPGQGLQFLFEYFSETQRNKGNFPGRFSGRQFSNSRSEMNVSTLELGDSALYLCASRSGLAPTDTQYFGPGTRLTVL.

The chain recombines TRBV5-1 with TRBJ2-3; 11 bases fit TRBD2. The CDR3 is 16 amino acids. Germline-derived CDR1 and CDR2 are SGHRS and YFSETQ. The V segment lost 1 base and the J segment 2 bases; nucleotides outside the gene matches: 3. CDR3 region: CASSLTTSGATDTQYF. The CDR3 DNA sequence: TGCGCCAGCAGCTTGACGACTAGCGGGGCCACAGATACGCAGTATTTT.

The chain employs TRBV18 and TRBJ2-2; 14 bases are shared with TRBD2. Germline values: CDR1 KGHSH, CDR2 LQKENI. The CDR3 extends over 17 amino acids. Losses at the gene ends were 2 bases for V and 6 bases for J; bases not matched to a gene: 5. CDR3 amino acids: CASSPVGTSGSSGELFF. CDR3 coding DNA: TGTGCCAGCTCACCAGTCGGGACTAGCGGGAGTTCCGGGGAGCTGTTTTTT. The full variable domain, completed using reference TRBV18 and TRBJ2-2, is NAGVMQNPRHLVRRRGQEARLRCSPMKGHSHVYWYRQLPEEGLKFMVYLQKENIIDESGMPKERFSAEFPKEGPSILRIQQVVRGDSAAYFCASSPVGTSGSSGELFFGEGSRLTVL.

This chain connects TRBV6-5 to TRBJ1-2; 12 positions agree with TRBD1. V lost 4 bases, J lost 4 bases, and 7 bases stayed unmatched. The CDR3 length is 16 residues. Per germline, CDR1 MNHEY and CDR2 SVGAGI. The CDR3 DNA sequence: TGTGCCAGCAGTTGGGACAGGGGGCGGTACGGCTATGGCTACACCTTC. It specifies CASSWDRGRYGYGYTF.

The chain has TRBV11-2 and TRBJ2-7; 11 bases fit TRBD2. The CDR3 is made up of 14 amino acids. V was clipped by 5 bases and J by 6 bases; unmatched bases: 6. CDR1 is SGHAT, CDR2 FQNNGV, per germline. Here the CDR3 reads CASSPSLAGGEQYF. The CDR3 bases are TGTGCCAGCAGCCCCAGTCTAGCGGGAGGCGAGCAGTACTTC. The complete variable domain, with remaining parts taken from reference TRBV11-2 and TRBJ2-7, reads EAGVAQSPRYKIIEKRQSVAFWCNPISGHATLYWYQQILGQGPKLLIQFQNNGVVDDSQLPKDRFSAERLKGVDSTLKIQPAKLEDSAVYLCASSPSLAGGEQYFGPGTRLTVT.

CDR3 DNA sequence: TGTGCCAGCCACCGGGGGGTTTCAGAGACCCAGTACTTC. It is translated as CASHRGVSETQYF. The rearrangement uses TRBV3-1 (or the pseudogene TRBV3-2) and TRBJ2-5, with 7 positions matching TRBD2. J gave up 4 bases and V 8 bases, and 7 bases lay outside the gene matches. The CDR3 is 13 residues long. Germline lookup yields CDR1 LGHDT and CDR2 YNNKEL (reference sequence).

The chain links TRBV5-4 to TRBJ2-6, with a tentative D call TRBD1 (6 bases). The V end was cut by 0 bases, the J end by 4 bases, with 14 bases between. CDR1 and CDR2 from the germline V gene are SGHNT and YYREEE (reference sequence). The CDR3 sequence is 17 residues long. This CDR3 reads CASSLGPQGAGANVLTF. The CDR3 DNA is TGTGCCAGCAGCTTGGGCCCACAGGGAGCCGGGGCCAACGTCCTGACTTTC. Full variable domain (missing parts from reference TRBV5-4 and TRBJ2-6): ETGVTQSPTHLIKTRGQQVTLRCSSQSGHNTVSWYQQALGQGPQFIFQYYREEENGRGNFPPRFSGLQFPNYSSELNVNALELDDSALYLCASSLGPQGAGANVLTFGAGSRLTVL.

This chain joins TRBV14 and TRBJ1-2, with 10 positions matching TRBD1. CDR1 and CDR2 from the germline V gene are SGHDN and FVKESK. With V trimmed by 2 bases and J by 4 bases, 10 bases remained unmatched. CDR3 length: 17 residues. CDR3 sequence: CASSQTGTGAVIYGYTF. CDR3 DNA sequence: TGTGCCAGCAGCCAAACCGGGACAGGGGCAGTTATCTATGGCTACACCTTC. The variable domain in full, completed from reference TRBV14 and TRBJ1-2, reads EAGVTQFPSHSVIEKGQTVTLRCDPISGHDNLYWYRRVMGKEIKFLLHFVKESKQDESGMPNNRFLAERTGGTYSTLKVQPAELEDSGVYFCASSQTGTGAVIYGYTFGSGTRLTVV.

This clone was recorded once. CDR3 sequence: CASSGNGQDRNYGYTF. CDR3 nucleotides: TGCGCCAGCAGTGGAAATGGACAGGATCGTAACTATGGCTACACCTTC. This chain joins TRBV10-1 and TRBJ1-2; 7 bases line up with TRBD1. V trimming: 4 bases; J trimming: 1 base; junction bases outside the gene matches: 9. Per germline, CDR1 WNHNN and CDR2 SYGVQD (reference sequence). This CDR3 contains 16 residues.